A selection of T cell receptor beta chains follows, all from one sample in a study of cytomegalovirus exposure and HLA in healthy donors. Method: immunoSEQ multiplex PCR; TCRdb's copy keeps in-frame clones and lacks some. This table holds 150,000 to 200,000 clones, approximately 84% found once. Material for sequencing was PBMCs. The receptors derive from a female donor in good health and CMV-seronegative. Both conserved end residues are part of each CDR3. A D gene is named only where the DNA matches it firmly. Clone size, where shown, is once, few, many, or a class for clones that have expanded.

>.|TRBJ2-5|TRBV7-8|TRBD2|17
CASSLSPSGRALETQYF
TGTGCCAGCAGCTTAAGTCCTAGCGGGAGGGCCCTGGAGACCCAGTACTTC
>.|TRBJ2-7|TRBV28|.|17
CASNPHRQEARYYEQYF
TGTGCCAGCAATCCTCACCGACAGGAAGCAAGATACTACGAGCAGTACTTC
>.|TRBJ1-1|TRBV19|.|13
CASSGQLLTEAFF
TGTGCCAGCAGCGGACAGCTCCTCACTGAAGCTTTCTTT
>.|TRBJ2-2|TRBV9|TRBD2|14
CASSDGGWAGELFF
TGTGCCAGCAGCGACGGGGGGTGGGCCGGGGAGCTGTTTTTT
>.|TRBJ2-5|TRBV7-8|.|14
CASIPLGFQETQYF
TGTGCCAGCATCCCGTTGGGCTTCCAAGAGACCCAGTACTTC
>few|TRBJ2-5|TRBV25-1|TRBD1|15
CASSDPGTGGETQYF
TGTGCCAGCAGTGACCCCGGGACAGGAGGAGAGACCCAGTACTTC
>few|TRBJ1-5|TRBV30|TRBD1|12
CAWGQGGQPQHF
TGTGCCTGGGGACAGGGCGGTCAGCCCCAGCATTTT
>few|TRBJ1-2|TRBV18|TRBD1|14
CASSPGTGDRGYTF
TGTGCCAGCTCACCAGGGACAGGGGATCGGGGCTACACCTTC
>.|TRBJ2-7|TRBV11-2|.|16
CASIPPARGQFGEQYF
TGTGCCAGCATCCCGCCAGCCAGGGGCCAGTTCGGGGAGCAGTACTTC
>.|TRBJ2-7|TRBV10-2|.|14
CASSESGLATEQYF
TGCGCCAGCAGTGAGTCAGGGCTAGCAACCGAGCAGTACTTC
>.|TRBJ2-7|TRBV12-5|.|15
CASGLVLGLAYEQYF
TGTGCTAGTGGTTTGGTACTGGGACTGGCCTACGAGCAGTACTTC
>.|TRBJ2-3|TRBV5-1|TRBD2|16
CASSLWAAGGADTQYF
TGCGCCAGCAGCTTGTGGGCCGCGGGAGGAGCAGATACGCAGTATTTT
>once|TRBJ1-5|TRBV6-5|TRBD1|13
CASSRQGAQPQHF
TGTGCCAGCAGTCGACAGGGGGCTCAGCCCCAGCATTTT
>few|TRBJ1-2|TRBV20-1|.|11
CSATGGLGYTF
TGCAGTGCCACGGGGGGTCTGGGCTACACCTTC
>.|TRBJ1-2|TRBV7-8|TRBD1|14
CASSLVGTGIDYTF
TGTGCCAGCAGCTTAGTCGGGACAGGGATCGACTACACCTTC
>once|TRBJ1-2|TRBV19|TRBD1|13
CASSPTGGDGYTF
TGTGCCAGTAGTCCGACAGGGGGCGATGGCTACACCTTC
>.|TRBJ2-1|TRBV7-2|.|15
CASSWEEGANNEQFF
TGTGCCAGCAGCTGGGAGGAGGGGGCCAACAATGAGCAGTTCTTC
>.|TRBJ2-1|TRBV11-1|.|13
CASSSGGPNEQFF
TGTGCCAGCAGCTCAGGAGGCCCTAATGAGCAGTTCTTC
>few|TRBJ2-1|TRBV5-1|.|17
CASSFTGGPNWNNEQFF
TGCGCCAGCAGCTTTACAGGCGGCCCAAATTGGAACAATGAGCAGTTCTTC
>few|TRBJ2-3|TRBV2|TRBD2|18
CASSGERLSGASTDTQYF
TGTGCCAGCAGTGGGGAAAGACTTAGCGGGGCTAGCACAGATACGCAGTATTTT
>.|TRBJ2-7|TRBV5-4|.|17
CASSTGLGRTLSYEQYF
TGTGCCAGCAGCACAGGGCTGGGACGGACGCTCTCCTACGAGCAGTACTTC
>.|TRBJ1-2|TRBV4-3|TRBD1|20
CASSQETAGTGGHLNYGYTF
TGCGCCAGCAGCCAAGAGACCGCCGGGACAGGGGGTCATCTTAACTATGGCTACACCTTC
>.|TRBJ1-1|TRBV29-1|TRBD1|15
CSAQDSTGGKVGAFF
TGCAGCGCTCAGGATAGTACAGGGGGCAAGGTGGGAGCTTTCTTT
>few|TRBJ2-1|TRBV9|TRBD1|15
CASSVGTGVYNEQFF
TGTGCCAGCAGCGTTGGGACAGGGGTCTACAATGAGCAGTTCTTC
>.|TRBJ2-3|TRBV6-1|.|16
CASSELEFSSTDTQYF
TGTGCCAGCAGTGAATTAGAATTCTCTAGCACAGATACGCAGTATTTT
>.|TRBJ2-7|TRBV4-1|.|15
CASSQVGQAHYEQYF
TGCGCCAGCAGCCAAGTGGGACAAGCTCACTACGAGCAGTACTTC
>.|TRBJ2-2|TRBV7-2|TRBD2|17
CASSFFVGGANTGELFF
TGTGCCAGCAGCTTTTTTGTGGGAGGGGCGAACACCGGGGAGCTGTTTTTT
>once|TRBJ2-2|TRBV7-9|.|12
CASSRNTGELFF
TGTGCCAGCAGCCGGAACACCGGGGAGCTGTTTTTT